Shown below are 30 T cell receptor beta chains from a single sample sequenced in a study of blood T cell repertoires in COVID-19. The data were produced by immunoSEQ multiplex PCR, yet TCRdb's version contains in-frame clones alone and is incomplete. The table includes over 350,000 clones, 70% to 90% detected once. The sample comprised PBMCs or T cells enriched from blood (not recorded which). These receptors were collected from a woman aged 18-30 years who had recovered from COVID-19.

The rearrangement links TRBV6-6 to TRBJ1-4; D perhaps matches TRBD1 (6 bases). The CDR3 has 14 residues. The germline V and J ends were trimmed by 6 bases and 3 bases, with 11 bases remaining between them. From germline, CDR1 is MNHNY and CDR2 SVGAGI (reference sequence). The CDR3 nucleotides are TGTGCCAGCAGACGGACAGCTTCTAATGAAAAACTGTTTTTT. It translates to CASRRTASNEKLFF.

The chain is built from TRBV23-1 and TRBJ2-2; TRBD1 aligns across 12 bases. TRBV23-1 is an open reading frame whose function is uncertain. Trimming removed 3 bases from V and 8 bases from J; junction bases left unmatched: 4. The CDR3 is 15 residues long. The CDR3 region has the DNA TGCGCCAGCAGTCATTGGGACAGGGGGCATGGGGAGCTGTTTTTT. This translates into CASSHWDRGHGELFF.

This sequence joins TRBV6-6 and TRBJ2-4; 7 bases fit TRBD1. This CDR3 has 16 amino acids. The germline V gene encodes CDR1 MNHNY and CDR2 SVGAGI (reference sequence). Trimming cost V 0 bases and J 3 bases; bases outside gene matches: 5. The CDR3 reads CASSYSTGMDKNIQYF. The CDR3 DNA sequence: TGTGCCAGCAGTTACTCGACAGGGATGGACAAAAACATTCAGTACTTC.

This sequence joins TRBV7-9 and TRBJ2-3, with TRBD2 identical over 10 bases. This CDR3 has 16 amino acids. The V gene's germline CDR1 is SEHNR and CDR2 FQNEAQ (reference sequence). V shed 5 bases and J 2 bases; nucleotides not matched to a gene: 7. CDR3 in DNA: TGTGCCAGCAGCCACGGACTAGCGGAGTACACAGATACGCAGTATTTT. It specifies CASSHGLAEYTDTQYF.

The gene calls are TRBV4-1 and TRBJ1-4, with a tentative D call TRBD1 (6 bases). The CDR3 extends over 17 amino acids. Between the trimmed V and J ends, which lost 0 bases and 7 bases, there was a span of 18 bases. Germline loops: CDR1 MGHRA, CDR2 YSYEKL. The CDR3: CASSQDLLTGLAEKLFF. The CDR3 DNA reads TGCGCCAGCAGCCAAGATCTCTTGACAGGCCTGGCTGAAAAACTGTTTTTT.

This clone has a handful of counts. V is TRBV13 and J is TRBJ1-2; possibly TRBD1 for D (5 bases). The germline V and J ends were trimmed by 3 bases and 4 bases, with 12 bases remaining between them. The CDR3 sequence is 14 residues long. From germline, CDR1 is PRHDT and CDR2 FYEKMQ (reference sequence). CDR3 residues: CASSLGLGPYGYTF. In DNA, the CDR3 is TGTGCCAGCAGCTTGGGGCTTGGGCCCTATGGCTACACCTTC. The whole variable domain, filled in from reference TRBV13 and TRBJ1-2, reads AAGVIQSPRHLIKEKRETATLKCYPIPRHDTVYWYQQGPGQDPQFLISFYEKMQSDKGSIPDRFSAQQFSDYHSELNMSSLELGDSALYFCASSLGLGPYGYTFGSGTRLTVV.

This clone has just a few counts. The gene calls are TRBV3-1 (or the pseudogene TRBV3-2) and TRBJ2-3; tentative D call: TRBD2 (6 bases). Germline V gene lookup returns CDR1 LGHDT and CDR2 YNNKEL (reference sequence). Trimming stripped 7 bases from V and 12 bases from J, with 14 bases between. CDR3 size: 11 residues. The CDR3 loop is CASTAGRIQYF. CDR3 in DNA: TGTGCCAGCACCGCGGGGAGGATCCAGTATTTT.

V and J are TRBV25-1 and TRBJ1-2; D is perhaps TRBD1 (5 bases). The V and J ends lost 3 bases and 8 bases respectively, with 13 bases between them. The CDR3 consists of 13 residues. Germline lookup yields CDR1 MGHDK and CDR2 SYGVNS. DNA for the CDR3: TGTGCCAGCAGTGAGCGCGGTAGGGGCGGCTACACCTTC. Amino acids: CASSERGRGGYTF.

The chain links TRBV11-2 to TRBJ2-1, with TRBD2 matching over 13 bases. From germline, CDR1 is SGHAT and CDR2 FQNNGV. Unmatched junction bases numbered 10, after V lost 5 bases and J lost 6 bases. This CDR3 has 17 amino acids. The CDR3 coding sequence is TGTGCCAGCAGCCCCCGCAGACGACTAGCGGGGGGCAATGAGCAGTTCTTC. Translation gives CASSPRRRLAGGNEQFF.

The V call is TRBV28, the J call TRBJ1-1; 8 positions agree with TRBD1. J lost 2 bases, V lost 2 bases, and 7 bases had no gene match. CDR1 MDHEN and CDR2 SYDVKM come from the germline V gene. CDR3 size: 16 residues. The CDR3 DNA is TGTGCCAGCAGTTTAATCCAAGGGACAGGAAACACTGAAGCTTTCTTT. This sequence encodes CASSLIQGTGNTEAFF.

This clone came up once. This chain links TRBV13 with TRBJ2-1, with 14 bases matching TRBD2. CDR3 length equals 18 residues. Germline V CDR1 and CDR2: PRHDT, FYEKMQ (reference sequence). V lost 5 bases, J lost 3 bases, and 9 bases stayed unmatched. CDR3 amino acids: CASSPPPGLAGDYNEQFF. The CDR3 DNA is TGTGCCAGCAGCCCGCCGCCGGGACTAGCGGGGGACTACAATGAGCAGTTCTTC.

The rearrangement uses TRBV6-1 and TRBJ1-1; D might be TRBD1 (5 bases). Trimming removed 2 bases from V and 5 bases from J, with 12 bases in between. CDR1 is MNHNS and CDR2 is SASEGT in the germline V gene. This CDR3 comprises 14 residues. CDR3 coding DNA: TGTGCCAGCAGTGAATTAAAGGGGCAAACTGAAGCTTTCTTT. This codes for CASSELKGQTEAFF.

The chain joins TRBV5-1 to TRBJ1-3, with D tentatively TRBD1 (5 bases). This CDR3 is built from 15 residues. Germline loops: CDR1 SGHRS, CDR2 YFSETQ. The V end was cut by 3 bases, the J end by 2 bases, with 12 bases between. CDR3 DNA: TGCGCCAGCAGCTCGACAGCCAAGGCTGGAAACACCATATATTTT. Translating it yields CASSSTAKAGNTIYF.

The chain has TRBV5-1 and TRBJ2-7; TRBD1 agrees at 8 bases. Germline V gene sequence: CDR1 SGHRS, CDR2 YFSETQ. CDR3 length: 15 residues. The V and J ends lost 4 bases and 2 bases, in that order; junction bases with no gene match: 8. CDR3 nucleotides: TGCGCCAGCAGCCGGGACAGGTTAGGGCCCTACGAGCAGTACTTC. Protein product: CASSRDRLGPYEQYF.

The chain has TRBV5-8 and TRBJ2-3; 14 bases fit TRBD2. Germline trimming cut 3 bases from V and 0 bases from J; bases unmatched to any gene: 6. The germline V gene encodes CDR1 SGHTS and CDR2 YDEGEE. The CDR3 has 18 amino acids. The CDR3 DNA reads as TGTGCCAGCAGCTCGGGACTAGCGGGGGTGTTTAGCACAGATACGCAGTATTTT. Its translation: CASSSGLAGVFSTDTQYF. The full variable domain, rest sourced from reference TRBV5-8 and TRBJ2-3, is EAGVTQSPTHLIKTRGQQATLRCSPISGHTSVYWYQQALGLGLQFLLWYDEGEERNRGNFPPRFSGRQFPNYSSELNVNALELEDSALYLCASSSGLAGVFSTDTQYFGPGTRLTVL.

J is TRBJ1-2 and V is TRBV9; maybe TRBD1 (6 bases). Germline V gene sequence: CDR1 SGDLS, CDR2 YYNGEE. V lost 3 bases and J lost 7, with 13 bases in between. This CDR3 comprises 13 residues. CDR3: CASSESDRTGYTF. In nucleotides, the CDR3 is TGTGCCAGCAGCGAGAGCGACAGGACTGGCTACACCTTC.

The gene calls are TRBV7-2 and TRBJ1-6, with D perhaps TRBD1 (6 bases). This CDR3 spans 15 amino acids. Germline CDR1 SGHTA, CDR2 FQGNSA. Trimming took off 4 bases at V and 10 bases at J, with 17 bases between the two ends. In nucleotides, the CDR3 is TGTGCCAGCAGCTCTGCCCCGGGACATCGGTCACCCCTCCACTTT. This sequence encodes CASSSAPGHRSPLHF.

The rearrangement uses TRBV9 and TRBJ2-3; D is ambiguous. The CDR3 runs 16 residues. In germline, CDR1 is SGDLS, CDR2 YYNGEE. Trimming shortened V by 0 bases and J by 0 bases, and 11 bases separated the two germline ends. This chain's CDR3 is CASSVEIELSTDTQYF. The CDR3, as DNA: TGTGCCAGCAGCGTAGAGATAGAGTTAAGCACAGATACGCAGTATTTT.

This chain uses TRBV21-1 with TRBJ1-1. TRBV21-1 is a listed pseudogene. The CDR3 length is 17 residues. The CDR3 protein is CASITGVTTCDLIEAFF. The CDR3 region has the DNA TGTGCCAGCATCACGGGAGTTACCACCTGCGATTTGATTGAAGCTTTCTTT.

The chain combines TRBV5-4 with TRBJ1-1; 8 bases are shared with TRBD1. The ends lost 3 bases at V and 1 base at J; junction bases unmatched: 2. CDR1 and CDR2 from the germline V gene are SGHNT and YYREEE (reference sequence). The CDR3 contains 14 residues. CDR3 residues: CASSSTGENTEAFF. The CDR3 nucleotides read TGTGCCAGCAGCTCGACAGGGGAGAACACTGAAGCTTTCTTT.

The chain has TRBV4-1 and TRBJ2-7; D perhaps matches TRBD1 (5 bases). This CDR3 is built from 16 residues. From germline, CDR1 is MGHRA and CDR2 YSYEKL. V lost 1 base and J 2 bases, leaving 15 bases between the germline ends. The CDR3 sequence is CASSQVRTTPAYEQYF. CDR3 DNA sequence: TGCGCCAGCAGCCAAGTAAGGACAACTCCCGCCTACGAGCAGTACTTC.

J is TRBJ1-5 and V is TRBV6-5, with 7 bases fitting TRBD1. From germline, CDR1 is MNHEY and CDR2 SVGAGI. With 7 bases clipped from V and 0 bases from J, the junction kept 3 bases outside the gene matches. The CDR3 has 14 residues. The CDR3 coding sequence is TGTGCCAGCAATACAGGGGATAGCAATCAGCCCCAGCATTTT. It codes for CASNTGDSNQPQHF.

This clone was observed a handful of times. The chain joins TRBV20-1 to TRBJ1-4; possible D gene TRBD1, 6 bases. The V end lost 5 bases, the J end lost 16 bases, and 17 bases lay between the germline ends. Germline CDR1 is DFQATT and CDR2 is SNEGSKA (reference sequence). The CDR3 sequence is 11 residues long. This CDR3 is CSAPRDTFSFF. The CDR3 nucleotides are TGCAGTGCTCCCCGGGACACCTTTTCGTTTTTT.

The chain links TRBV18 to TRBJ2-2; D remains unclear. The germline gives CDR1 KGHSH, CDR2 LQKENI. The CDR3 consists of 14 residues. The ends were cut back, 1 base at V and 2 bases at J, with 5 bases in the middle. For the CDR3, the DNA is TGTGCCAGCTCACCACAACACAACACCGGGGAGCTGTTTTTT. Protein product: CASSPQHNTGELFF.

The count of this clone is one. The rearrangement links TRBV6-5 to TRBJ1-5, with D unresolved. The CDR3 runs to 15 residues. Trimming took off 3 bases at V and 2 bases at J, with 11 bases between the two ends. CDR1 is MNHEY, CDR2 SVGAGI, per germline. The CDR3 DNA reads as TGTGCCAGCAGTTATGCGGCGCGGGGCAATCAGCCCCAGCATTTT. Translated: CASSYAARGNQPQHF.

This chain uses TRBV29-1 with TRBJ2-3; TRBD1 agrees at 7 bases. The length of the CDR3 is 14 residues. Losses at the gene ends were 8 bases for V and 5 bases for J; bases not matched to a gene: 13. CDR1 SQVTM and CDR2 ANQGSEA come from the germline V gene. This CDR3 reads CSTREGARRDTQYF. In DNA form, the CDR3 reads TGCAGCACACGCGAGGGGGCGCGAAGAGATACGCAGTATTTT.

The chain joins TRBV2 to TRBJ2-4; the D gene is possibly TRBD2 (5 bases). The length of the CDR3 is 15 residues. Trimming stripped 0 bases from V and 9 bases from J, with 15 bases between. Germline loops: CDR1 SNHLY, CDR2 FYNNEI. The CDR3 sequence is CASSEADFGEGIQYF. CDR3 nucleotides: TGTGCCAGCAGTGAAGCTGACTTCGGTGAGGGCATTCAGTACTTC.

This sequence joins TRBV7-2 and TRBJ1-5, with D uncertain. The V and J ends lost 4 bases and 4 bases respectively, with 11 bases between them. The CDR3 runs 14 residues. Germline V gene sequence: CDR1 SGHTA, CDR2 FQGNSA. In nucleotides, the CDR3 is TGTGCCAGCAGCTCCCAGACGGGTAATCAGCCCCAGCATTTT. This translates into CASSSQTGNQPQHF.

The chain couples TRBV10-2 to TRBJ2-3, with 9 positions matching TRBD2. Germline CDR1 reads WSHSY; CDR2 reads SAAADI. There are 18 residues in the CDR3. Unmatched junction bases numbered 11, after V lost 3 bases and J lost 1 base. The CDR3 DNA follows: TGCGCCAGCAGTGATGCCTTCAAGGAGCGGGGGGGCACAGATACGCAGTATTTT. It translates to CASSDAFKERGGTDTQYF.

The chain carries TRBV4-1 and TRBJ1-2, with 9 bases identical to TRBD1. The CDR3 contains 15 residues. V was pared by 0 bases and J by 7 bases, with 6 bases of the junction left unmatched. Germline assignment: CDR1 MGHRA and CDR2 YSYEKL. The CDR3 loop reads CASSQEQGAIGGYTF. The DNA of the CDR3 is TGCGCCAGCAGCCAAGAACAGGGGGCTATCGGTGGCTACACCTTC.